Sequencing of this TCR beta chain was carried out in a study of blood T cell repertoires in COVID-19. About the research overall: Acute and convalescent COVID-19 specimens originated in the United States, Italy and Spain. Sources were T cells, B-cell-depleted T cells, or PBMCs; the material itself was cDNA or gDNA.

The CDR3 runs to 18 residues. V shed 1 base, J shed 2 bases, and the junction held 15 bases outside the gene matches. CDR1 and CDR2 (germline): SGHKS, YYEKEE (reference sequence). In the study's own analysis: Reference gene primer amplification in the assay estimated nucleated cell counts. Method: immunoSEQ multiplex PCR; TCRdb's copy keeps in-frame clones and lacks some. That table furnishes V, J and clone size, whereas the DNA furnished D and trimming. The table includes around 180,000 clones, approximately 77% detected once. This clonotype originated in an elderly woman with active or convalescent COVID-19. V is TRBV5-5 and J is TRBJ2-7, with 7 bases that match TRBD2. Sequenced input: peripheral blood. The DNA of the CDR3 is TGTGCCAGCAGCTTGTCTCTAGCGGTACCTGGGGGTGCCTACGAGCAGTACTTC. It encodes CASSLSLAVPGGAYEQYF. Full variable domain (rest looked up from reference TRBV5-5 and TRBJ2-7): DAGVTQSPTHLIKTRGQQVTLRCSPISGHKSVSWYQQVLGQGPQFIFQYYEKEERGRGNFPDRFSARQFPNYSSELNVNALLLGDSALYLCASSLSLAVPGGAYEQYFGPGTRLTVT.